These 2 T cell receptor beta chains share one sample of origin, sequenced in a study of beta chain features in type 1 diabetes. What was sequenced were expressed TCRB transcripts, since all of the isolated RNA had been reverse transcribed. Some clones are missing from TCRdb's copy, which holds only in-frame ones; the method was immunoSEQ multiplex PCR. This sample has 250,000 to 350,000 clones; 11% occur once, and the top ten carry roughly 0.016%. The sample consisted of naive CD4+ T cells from blood. These receptors all stem from a woman younger than 45 in good health.

This clone showed up just a few times. This chain's CDR3 is CASSSTLAGPTIYEQYF. DNA for the CDR3: TGCGCCAGCAGCTCTACACTAGCGGGCCCTACTATCTACGAGCAGTACTTC. V gene TRBV5-1 combines with J gene TRBJ2-7; TRBD2 matches 9 bases. The CDR3 runs 17 residues. J gave up 3 bases and V 3 bases, and 13 bases lay outside the gene matches. Germline values: CDR1 SGHRS, CDR2 YFSETQ.

This chain links TRBV9 with TRBJ1-1; 8 bases are shared with TRBD1. This CDR3 has 14 residues. The junction had 5 bases not matched to a gene; V was cut back by 3 bases and J by 4 bases. The germline V gene encodes CDR1 SGDLS and CDR2 YYNGEE. DNA for the CDR3: TGTGCCAGCAGCGCAGGGGGCGGGAGCACTGAAGCTTTCTTT. It specifies CASSAGGGSTEAFF.